One sample yielded the 14 T cell receptor beta chains listed below, sequenced in a study of blood T cell repertoires in COVID-19. Generated by immunoSEQ multiplex PCR, the TCRdb table keeps only in-frame clones and is missing some. Here the sample spans fewer than 450,000 clones, about nine tenths being singletons. The sequenced sample consisted of peripheral blood. The receptors were gathered from an older woman with COVID-19, enrolled during active disease.

The rearrangement links TRBV6-4 to TRBJ2-2; no clear D. V gave up 5 bases and J gave up 1 base, with 11 bases separating them. The CDR3 totals 15 residues. Germline assignment: CDR1 MRHNA and CDR2 SNTAGT. Here the CDR3 DNA reads TGTGCCAGCAGTCCCATCCCAGGGAACACCGGGGAGCTGTTTTTT. It specifies CASSPIPGNTGELFF.

There are a few counts of this clone. The chain combines TRBV19 with TRBJ1-4, with 8 bases fitting TRBD1. Germline loops: CDR1 LNHDA, CDR2 SQIVND (reference sequence). The V segment lost 6 bases and the J segment 2 bases; nucleotides outside the gene matches: 8. The CDR3 is 16 residues long. The CDR3 bases are TGTGCCAGTAGACCGGGACAGGCAATCACTAATGAAAAACTGTTTTTT. Translating gives CASRPGQAITNEKLFF.

The rearrangement uses TRBV2 and TRBJ1-5; 7 bases match TRBD1. V lost 5 bases to trimming and J lost 4 bases; unmatched junction nucleotides: 2. This CDR3 has 13 amino acids. From germline, CDR1 is SNHLY and CDR2 FYNNEI. Written as DNA, the CDR3 is TGTGCCAGCAGTCCGACAGGGAATCAGCCCCAGCATTTT. It yields the protein CASSPTGNQPQHF.

The chain joins TRBV5-6 to TRBJ2-7; possible D gene TRBD1, 6 bases. This CDR3 is 14 amino acids long. The ends were cut back, 3 bases at V and 2 bases at J, with 12 bases in the middle. Germline-derived CDR1 and CDR2 are SGHDT and YYEEEE. The CDR3 DNA reads TGTGCCAGCAGCTACTGGGACAAGGCCTACGAGCAGTACTTC. This gives the protein CASSYWDKAYEQYF.

This clone came up once. The gene calls are TRBV15 and TRBJ1-6; 7 nucleotides match TRBD1. The CDR3 runs to 16 residues. The trim removed 1 base at V and 3 bases at J, leaving 3 bases unmatched. Germline V gene lookup returns CDR1 LNHNV and CDR2 YYDKDF (reference sequence). CDR3 region: CATSRVPGGYNSPLHF. The DNA of the CDR3 is TGTGCCACCAGCAGAGTGCCAGGGGGCTATAATTCACCCCTCCACTTT.

The chain couples TRBV18 to TRBJ1-1, with 7 bases identical to TRBD1. This CDR3 region has 14 residues. Germline V gene data show CDR1 as KGHSH and CDR2 as LQKENI. With V trimmed by 4 bases and J by 3 bases, 5 bases remained unmatched. CDR3 DNA sequence: TGTGCCAGCTCACGGGAGACAGGGTACACTGAAGCTTTCTTT. Translated: CASSRETGYTEAFF.

The chain joins TRBV2 to TRBJ2-5, with TRBD2 matching over 7 bases. CDR1 is SNHLY, CDR2 FYNNEI, per germline. The V and J ends lost 5 bases and 5 bases, in that order; junction bases with no gene match: 8. The CDR3 is made up of 14 amino acids. CDR3 loop: CASSPTSWGETQYF. The DNA for the CDR3 is TGTGCCAGCAGTCCGACTAGCTGGGGGGAGACCCAGTACTTC.

This clone was seen once. The chain combines TRBV28 with TRBJ2-1, with 7 bases matching TRBD1. CDR3 length: 18 residues. Germline V CDR1 and CDR2: MDHEN, SYDVKM. V was clipped by 3 bases and J by 6 bases; unmatched bases: 17. CDR3 coding DNA: TGTGCCAGCAGTTTGGGTTGGGCAGGGGGAATCAATGGCAATGAGCAGTTCTTC. As protein: CASSLGWAGGINGNEQFF.

The V gene is TRBV27, the J gene TRBJ2-7; 7 bases are a match to TRBD1. With V trimmed by 5 bases and J by 3 bases, 7 bases remained unmatched. CDR1 and CDR2 from the germline V gene are MNHEY and SMNVEV (reference sequence). The CDR3 loop spans 14 amino acids. The CDR3 region is CASSAAGTVYEQYF. Written as DNA, the CDR3 is TGTGCCAGCAGTGCAGCCGGGACAGTCTACGAGCAGTACTTC.

The chain recombines TRBV3-1 (or the pseudogene TRBV3-2) with TRBJ1-6; a possible D gene is TRBD1 (5 bases). The germline gives CDR1 LGHDT, CDR2 YNNKEL (reference sequence). With 3 bases removed from V and 4 bases from J, the gap between germline ends came to 7 bases. The CDR3 spans 14 residues. The CDR3 nucleotides are TGTGCCAGCAGCCATACAGGATATAATTCACCCCTCCACTTT. Protein sequence: CASSHTGYNSPLHF.

V gene TRBV6-5 combines with J gene TRBJ1-1, with 8 bases lining up with TRBD1. V dropped 7 bases and J dropped 4; count of bases not matched to a gene: 8. CDR1 is MNHEY, CDR2 SVGAGI, per germline. The CDR3 sequence is 14 residues long. The CDR3 DNA sequence: TGTGCCAGCACCCAAAGGACAGGGATCACTGAAGCTTTCTTT. The encoded protein is CASTQRTGITEAFF.

The chain's CDR3 is CASRRQGADNSPLHF. The CDR3 DNA reads TGTGCCAGCAGACGACAGGGGGCTGATAATTCACCCCTCCACTTT. This rearrangement joins TRBV28 to TRBJ1-6; 10 bases fit TRBD1. The CDR3 is 15 residues long. Trimming cost V 6 bases and J 5 bases; bases outside gene matches: 4. Germline values: CDR1 MDHEN, CDR2 SYDVKM.

There are a few counts of this clone. The CDR3 bases are TGTGCCAGCAGTGGTCTGGACAGGGGGCTTTCCTTGGGTGGCTACACCTTC. Translating it yields CASSGLDRGLSLGGYTF. V is TRBV6-1 and J is TRBJ1-2; 11 nucleotides agree with TRBD1. Germline V gene data show CDR1 as MNHNS and CDR2 as SASEGT. CDR3 length: 17 residues. The V and J ends lost 4 bases and 7 bases, in that order; junction bases with no gene match: 14.

The chain couples TRBV28 to TRBJ1-1, with 7 bases lining up with TRBD1. The junction had 8 bases not matched to a gene; V was cut back by 7 bases and J by 9 bases. Germline-derived CDR1 and CDR2 are MDHEN and SYDVKM. CDR3 length equals 12 residues. The CDR3: CASITTGEKAFF. The CDR3, as DNA: TGTGCCAGCATAACAACAGGGGAGAAAGCTTTCTTT.